One and the same sample provided the 18 T cell receptor beta chains below, sequenced in a study of early T cells in non-severe SARS-CoV-2 infection (dated by TCRdb to the early 2020s). Library creation used 5' RACE. Instrument used: NextSeq 500. TCRdb trimmed the raw reads at Q25, called clones with MiXCR and kept productive beta chains. Each entry merges the rows of one CDR3 protein and shows their most common DNA and genes. For this sample the table gives about 40,000 distinct CDR3 sequences, of which roughly 4.7% were detected only once. The top ten hold 4.8% of the sample. Sequenced: whole blood. All receptors derive from an adult who was a healthcare worker with PCR-confirmed SARS-CoV-2 infection or an uninfected control (not recorded which).

This clonotype is termed medium-sized. The V and J genes are TRBV25-1 and TRBJ1-1; perhaps TRBD1 as D (5 bases). Per the germline V gene, CDR1 is MGHDK and CDR2 is SYGVNS. Trimming took 6 bases from V and 5 from J, leaving 13 bases between them. This CDR3 comprises 13 residues. Here the CDR3 DNA reads TGTGCCAGCAGCGAACAGGTAGCGACTGAAGCTTTCTTT. Translating gives CASSEQVATEAFF.

This clonotype was recorded at least ten times. The rearrangement uses TRBV5-1 and TRBJ1-1; no reliable D call. Germline V gives CDR1 SGHRS, CDR2 YFSETQ. V shed 4 bases and J shed 2 bases, with 12 bases lying between them. The CDR3 consists of 14 residues. CDR3 nucleotide sequence: TGCGCCAGCAGCCTGTACCGTGGAAACACTGAAGCTTTCTTT. This gives the protein CASSLYRGNTEAFF.

This clonotype was detected ten times or more. This sequence joins TRBV6-6 and TRBJ1-2, with 7 bases lining up with TRBD1. The germline CDR1 and CDR2 sequences are MNHNY and SVGAGI (reference sequence). V was pared by 11 bases and J by 6 bases, with 12 bases of the junction left unmatched. The CDR3 is 13 residues long. The CDR3, as DNA: TGTGCCGGGAGCCTGACAGGGATCGATGGCTACACCTTC. Translation gives CAGSLTGIDGYTF.

This clonotype was observed many times. This sequence joins TRBV29-1 and TRBJ2-7; D is undetermined. CDR1 is SQVTM, CDR2 ANQGSEA, per germline. V was shortened by 3 bases and J by 3 bases, with 6 bases between the two germline ends. The length of the CDR3 is 11 residues. The CDR3 nucleotides are TGCAGCGTTGATACGGGCTACGAGCAGTACTTC. Amino acid sequence: CSVDTGYEQYF.

This clonotype has a handful of counts. The CDR3 DNA follows: TGTGCCAGCAGTGAGTTCAGAGCTAACTATGGCTACACCTTC. It encodes CASSEFRANYGYTF. This chain joins TRBV2 and TRBJ1-2; unclear D gene. The CDR3 consists of 14 residues. Germline CDR1 and CDR2: SNHLY and FYNNEI. Trimming shortened V by 3 bases and J by 0 bases, and 8 bases separated the two germline ends.

This clonotype was counted ten times or more. V usage is TRBV5-4 and J usage is TRBJ2-3; TRBD2 is a possible D gene (6 bases). V lost 8 bases, J lost 0 bases, and 10 bases lay in between. Germline V gene data show CDR1 as SGHNT and CDR2 as YYREEE (reference sequence). The CDR3 has 13 residues. The CDR3 DNA sequence: TGTGCCAGTGTAGCGGCTAGCACAGATACGCAGTATTTT. Translation gives CASVAASTDTQYF.

This clonotype was counted many times. CDR3 sequence reads: CASSFGWANTQYF. DNA of the CDR3: TGTGCCAGCAGCTTTGGCTGGGCGAATACGCAGTATTTT. V is TRBV7-9 and J is TRBJ2-3; no clear D gene. V shed 3 bases and J shed 7 bases, with 11 bases lying between them. In germline, CDR1 is SEHNR, CDR2 FQNEAQ (reference sequence). The CDR3 contains 13 residues. Variable domain in full (rest from reference TRBV7-9 and TRBJ2-3): DTGVSQNPRHKITKRGQNVTFRCDPISEHNRLYWYRQTLGQGPEFLTYFQNEAQLEKSRLLSDRFSAERPKGSFSTLEIQRTEQGDSAMYLCASSFGWANTQYFGPGTRLTVL.

This clonotype was seen many times. This chain links TRBV7-2 with TRBJ2-2, with D perhaps matching TRBD1 (6 bases). Per germline, CDR1 SGHTA and CDR2 FQGNSA. V dropped 5 bases and J dropped 4 bases, with 17 bases sitting between them. CDR3 size: 16 residues. CDR3 region: CASSLNQGQGTGELFF. CDR3 in DNA: TGTGCCAGCAGCCTCAACCAGGGGCAGGGCACCGGGGAGCTGTTTTTT.

This clonotype was seen at least ten times. J is TRBJ2-1 and V is TRBV20-1; 11 bases align to TRBD2. This CDR3 is built from 12 residues. The V gene's germline CDR1 is DFQATT and CDR2 SNEGSKA (reference sequence). CDR3 sequence: CRTGTSGNEQFF. CDR3 bases: TGCAGGACCGGGACTAGCGGTAATGAGCAGTTCTTC.

V gene TRBV12-3 or TRBV12-4 combines with J gene TRBJ1-3; a possible D gene is TRBD1 (5 bases). V was pared by 3 bases and J by 3 bases, with 12 bases between. CDR3 length equals 15 residues. The CDR3: CASSFLEGVGNTIYF. The CDR3 DNA is TGTGCCAGCAGTTTTTTAGAAGGGGTTGGAAACACCATATATTTT.

The genes are TRBV18 and TRBJ2-7; 9 bases are a match to TRBD1. The CDR3 covers 13 residues. V was clipped by 6 bases and J by 5 bases; unmatched bases: 5. Per the germline V gene, CDR1 is KGHSH and CDR2 is LQKENI. CDR3 DNA: TGTGCCAGCTCCCCCGGGACAGGGAACGAGCAGTACTTC. It encodes CASSPGTGNEQYF.

This clonotype was counted ten times or more. The chain's CDR3 is CASSYVPGLRNTEAFF. The CDR3 DNA reads as TGTGCCAGCAGTTACGTCCCGGGACTGCGGAACACTGAAGCTTTCTTT. V gene TRBV6-2 or TRBV6-3 combines with J gene TRBJ1-1, with D tentatively TRBD1 (5 bases). Germline V gene sequence: CDR1 MNHEY, CDR2 SVGEGT. V was trimmed by 2 bases and J by 1 base, leaving 14 bases between them. The CDR3 is 16 residues long.

V and J are TRBV27 and TRBJ2-3; D ambiguous. This CDR3 has 12 residues. Germline V gives CDR1 MNHEY, CDR2 SMNVEV (reference sequence). Trimming cost V 6 bases and J 1 base, with 5 bases left between them. The CDR3 spells CASSQGTDTQYF. In DNA form, the CDR3 reads TGTGCCAGCAGCCAGGGCACAGATACGCAGTATTTT.

This clonotype was seen many times. The chain is built from TRBV7-6 and TRBJ2-1; weak D call: TRBD2 (6 bases). The germline V gene encodes CDR1 SGHVS and CDR2 FNYEAQ. The V gene lost 5 bases and the J gene lost 5 bases, with 10 bases spanning the gap. The CDR3 runs to 13 residues. The CDR3 DNA reads as TGTGCCAGCAGCCCGGGACTGAACAATGAGCAGTTCTTC. It yields the protein CASSPGLNNEQFF.

This clonotype was found many times. The rearrangement joins TRBV11-2 to TRBJ2-3, with D maybe TRBD2 (6 bases). Per germline, CDR1 SGHAT and CDR2 FQNNGV. V shed 1 base and J shed 1 base, with 12 bases lying between them. The CDR3 consists of 16 residues. CDR3 nucleotide sequence: TGTGCCAGCAGCTTAGCCCTAGCGCCGGGCACAGATACGCAGTATTTT. Its protein product is CASSLALAPGTDTQYF.

The chain joins TRBV20-1 to TRBJ2-3, with D maybe TRBD2 (6 bases). Germline V gives CDR1 DFQATT, CDR2 SNEGSKA (reference sequence). The CDR3 consists of 14 residues. V was shortened by 4 bases and J by 6 bases, with 17 bases between the two germline ends. The CDR3, as DNA: TGCAGTGCTACTATTGGGGGGTGGGGCGATACGCAGTATTTT. Encoded protein: CSATIGGWGDTQYF.

This clonotype has at least ten counts. The V call is TRBV11-2, the J call TRBJ2-1; TRBD2 aligns across 9 bases. Germline V CDR1 and CDR2: SGHAT, FQNNGV. This CDR3 has 15 amino acids. The V segment lost 3 bases and the J segment 9 bases; nucleotides outside the gene matches: 9. The CDR3 loop reads CASSLRLAGPGEQFF. The DNA of the CDR3 is TGTGCCAGCAGCTTGCGGCTAGCGGGGCCGGGTGAGCAGTTCTTC.

In its sample, this clonotype was seen many times. The V gene is TRBV11-2, the J gene TRBJ2-7; perhaps TRBD2 as D (5 bases). With 2 bases removed from V and 6 bases from J, the gap between germline ends came to 14 bases. CDR3 size: 14 residues. Germline V gene data show CDR1 as SGHAT and CDR2 as FQNNGV. The CDR3 DNA reads as TGTGCCAGCAGCTTATGGGGAAAGGCGGGCGAGCAGTACTTC. Protein product: CASSLWGKAGEQYF. The variable domain in full, with the rest retrieved from reference TRBV11-2 and TRBJ2-7, is EAGVAQSPRYKIIEKRQSVAFWCNPISGHATLYWYQQILGQGPKLLIQFQNNGVVDDSQLPKDRFSAERLKGVDSTLKIQPAKLEDSAVYLCASSLWGKAGEQYFGPGTRLTVT.